The entry below describes one T cell receptor beta chain. MiXCR, applied by TCRdb to the RT-PCR reads, yields one record per CDR3 protein. The sample has around 570,000 distinct CDR3 sequences; roughly 10% are singletons. In germline, CDR1 is DFQATT, CDR2 SNEGSKA (reference sequence). Trimming cost V 2 bases and J 2 bases; bases outside gene matches: 4. The CDR3 spans 14 residues. This sample was included in a study of response to subunit inactivated influenza vaccine. These data also featured in a second study, about T cells expressing NK-cell markers. From that second work: cDNA encoding TCR beta was synthesized via 5'RACE template switching incorporating UMIs.

The rearrangement uses TRBV20-1 and TRBJ2-3; 7 nucleotides align to TRBD2. The TCR was taken from a man aged 50-60 years who received an inactivated influenza vaccine. Material: PBMCs from blood, obtained on the day of vaccination. The CDR3 DNA reads TGCAGTGCTAGACGAGCGGGGCCCACAGATACGCAGTATTTT. This codes for CSARRAGPTDTQYF.